The following is a T cell receptor (beta chain) sequence with its context. The antigen is unknown. This sample was taken from a study of shared clonotypes between healthy human individuals. Evenly divided among several immunoSEQ plates was the genomic DNA of each subset. Produced via immunoSEQ multiplex PCR; TCRdb's table is partial and in-frame only. This sample has just over 2,000,000 clones, with roughly 95% found just once. It was CD45RO-negative cells, positively selected for CCR7, that made up naive CD8 cells, with terminally differentiated effector memory CD45RA+ cells excluded. Study-level points and caveats: Against clonotypes common to all four donors, non-shared ones had lower generation probabilities. Among the subsets, naive ones generally showed larger estimated richness than memory ones.

This receptor was taken from a young man in good health. The sample consisted of naive CD8+ T cells sorted from blood.

The CDR3 nucleotides read TGTGCCAGCAGTTCGTTAGCGGGAGGGCTCCACGAGCAGTACTTC. Its protein is CASSSLAGGLHEQYF. The chain is built from TRBV27 and TRBJ2-7, with TRBD2 matching 11 bases. V was clipped by 4 bases and J by 5 bases; unmatched bases: 7. This CDR3 contains 15 residues. Germline-derived CDR1 and CDR2 are MNHEY and SMNVEV (reference sequence).